These 8 T cell receptor beta chains originate from one sample sequenced in a study of CD8 T cells in ankylosing spondylitis (TCRdb year 2017). The library was produced with 5' RACE. The reads were generated on an Illumina HiSeq 2500. TCRdb applied fastp at Q25 and MiXCR to the public reads, then kept only in-frame beta chains. Each entry merges the rows of one CDR3 protein and shows their most common DNA and genes. The sample yields over 75,000 distinct CDR3 sequences; approximately 9% were counted once. The top ten clonotypes cover roughly 5.6% of the sample. Sequences were obtained from blood, either unsorted or a sorted T cell fraction (not recorded which). The receptors were gathered from a male donor with ankylosing spondylitis or in good health (not recorded which).

Comments on this clonotype: A much larger clone is a single base away; this may be a read error. This rearrangement joins TRBV29-1 to TRBJ1-3; tentative D call: TRBD1 (5 bases). The V gene's germline CDR1 is SQVTM and CDR2 ANQGSEA. V lost 0 bases and J lost 0, with 15 bases in between. This CDR3 has 17 residues. Written as DNA, the CDR3 is TGCAGCGTTGAAGAGGGGTCCGGGGCCGTCTCTGGAAACACCATATATTTT. Amino acids: CSVEEGSGAVSGNTIYF.

Ten or more counts support this clonotype. The gene calls are TRBV6-1 and TRBJ2-1; D tentatively fits TRBD1 or TRBD2 (6 bases each). V lost 8 bases to trimming and J lost 9 bases, with 20 bases between them. Germline V gene data show CDR1 as MNHNS and CDR2 as SASEGT. This CDR3 has 14 residues. CDR3 nucleotides: TGTGCCAGCTCGAGGGGGGTTAGCTTGGGTGAGCAGTTCTTC. Translated: CASSRGVSLGEQFF.

This clonotype has ten or more counts. The chain combines TRBV7-8 with TRBJ2-2, with 8 bases identical to TRBD1. The CDR3 sequence is 15 residues long. The V segment lost 3 bases and the J segment 1 base; nucleotides outside the gene matches: 1. Germline assignment: CDR1 SGHVS and CDR2 FQNEAQ. The CDR3 bases are TGTGCCAGCAGCTTGGGACAGGTGAACACCGGGGAGCTGTTTTTT. It specifies CASSLGQVNTGELFF.

At least ten counts were recorded for this clonotype. V is TRBV10-3 and J is TRBJ1-6; 7 bases are a match to TRBD1. With 4 bases clipped from V and 6 bases from J, the junction kept 0 bases outside the gene matches. This CDR3 region has 13 residues. Germline V CDR1 and CDR2: ENHRY, SYGVKD. The CDR3 loop reads CAISGQGNSPLHF. CDR3 bases: TGTGCCATCAGTGGACAGGGTAATTCACCCCTCCACTTT.

This clonotype was seen ten or more times. J is TRBJ1-5 and V is TRBV6-1, with 9 positions matching TRBD1. The germline V gene encodes CDR1 MNHNS and CDR2 SASEGT. This CDR3 is 15 amino acids long. With 6 bases clipped from V and 7 bases from J, the junction kept 10 bases outside the gene matches. The CDR3 DNA follows: TGTGCCAGCAGCTCGGACAGGGGATGGGGCCAGCCCCAGCATTTT. As protein: CASSSDRGWGQPQHF.

Ten or more counts support this clonotype. The chain employs TRBV20-1 and TRBJ2-5, with 8 bases aligning to TRBD2. Trimming at V came to 0 bases and at J to 10 bases, leaving 13 bases not matched to a gene. The CDR3 spans 15 residues. The germline gives CDR1 DFQATT, CDR2 SNEGSKA (reference sequence). The CDR3 coding sequence is TGCAGTGCTAGAGATCGGGGGGGGGCAGCCCATGACCAGTACTTC. It codes for CSARDRGGAAHDQYF.

Concerning this clonotype: The junction shows a germline mismatch at one end, possibly a read error. This chain links TRBV24-1 with TRBJ2-1; weak D call: TRBD2 (5 bases). Germline V gives CDR1 KGHDR, CDR2 SFDVKD. The CDR3 runs 13 residues. The CDR3 sequence: CTTSDPRGRLEFF. CDR3 bases: TGTACCACCAGTGACCCCAGAGGGCGTTTGGAGTTCTTC.

This clonotype was picked up many times. This chain joins TRBV27 and TRBJ2-3; D is possibly TRBD2 (5 bases). Germline CDR1 and CDR2: MNHEY and SMNVEV (reference sequence). There are 14 residues in the CDR3. Between the trimmed V and J ends, which lost 9 bases and 1 base, there was a span of 14 bases. CDR3 region: CASADGGRTDTQYF. CDR3 in DNA: TGTGCCAGTGCGGATGGAGGACGCACAGATACGCAGTATTTT.